This passage covers 8 T cell receptor beta chains from one sample sequenced in a study of blood T cell repertoires in COVID-19. TCRdb's copy holds only in-frame clones and misses some; the assay was immunoSEQ multiplex PCR. The sample has a few hundred thousand clones; 85% to 90% are singletons. The source material was PBMCs or T cells enriched from blood (not recorded which). These receptors were obtained from a woman aged 18-35 years who had recovered from COVID-19.

The chain employs TRBV5-1 and TRBJ2-6; 8 bases align to TRBD1. CDR1 is SGHRS and CDR2 is YFSETQ in the germline V gene. The CDR3 loop spans 16 amino acids. J gave up 1 base and V 2 bases, and 2 bases lay outside the gene matches. CDR3 residues: CASSFQGASGANVLTF. As DNA, the CDR3 is TGCGCCAGCAGCTTTCAGGGGGCGTCTGGGGCCAACGTCCTGACTTTC. Together with reference TRBV5-1 and TRBJ2-6, the CDR3 gives the full variable domain: KAGVTQTPRYLIKTRGQQVTLSCSPISGHRSVSWYQQTPGQGLQFLFEYFSETQRNKGNFPGRFSGRQFSNSRSEMNVSTLELGDSALYLCASSFQGASGANVLTFGAGSRLTVL.

The chain uses TRBV13 and TRBJ2-7, with a tentative D call TRBD1 (5 bases). CDR1 is PRHDT, CDR2 FYEKMQ, per germline (reference sequence). V gave up 2 bases and J gave up 0 bases, with 14 bases separating them. There are 16 residues in the CDR3. The CDR3 region has the DNA TGTGCCAGCAGCTTAAGGGGCCCGTTTAGCTCCTACGAGCAGTACTTC. The encoded protein is CASSLRGPFSSYEQYF.

The gene calls are TRBV10-3 and TRBJ2-7; 9 nucleotides match TRBD1. V was clipped by 10 bases and J by 5 bases; unmatched bases: 3. This CDR3 has 11 residues. Germline loops: CDR1 ENHRY, CDR2 SYGVKD. The CDR3 coding sequence is TGTGCCACTCGGACAGGGGACGAGCAGTACTTC. Protein product: CATRTGDEQYF.

This sequence joins TRBV5-1 and TRBJ2-7; 10 nucleotides line up with TRBD2. The CDR3 is 19 residues long. The J segment lost 0 bases and the V segment lost 2 bases, leaving 14 bases of the junction unmatched. Per the germline V gene, CDR1 is SGHRS and CDR2 is YFSETQ. CDR3 residues: CASSFLPSGGRSSSYEQYF. In DNA form, the CDR3 reads TGCGCCAGCAGCTTTTTGCCTAGCGGGGGTCGGTCCTCCTCCTACGAGCAGTACTTC.

The chain employs TRBV11-3 and TRBJ1-3; no firm D call. Trimming stripped 4 bases from V and 0 bases from J, with 7 bases between. The CDR3 runs to 14 residues. Germline loops: CDR1 SGHNT, CDR2 YENEEA. The CDR3, as DNA: TGTGCCAGCAGCTGGGGAGCCTCTGGAAACACCATATATTTT. Translation: CASSWGASGNTIYF.

This clone was detected only once. J is TRBJ2-7 and V is TRBV11-3, with D possibly being TRBD2 (7 bases). V lost 1 base and J 0 bases, leaving 10 bases between the germline ends. Germline values: CDR1 SGHNT, CDR2 YENEEA. The CDR3 has 15 amino acids. CDR3 amino acids: CASSLGRGPSYEQYF. DNA of the CDR3: TGTGCCAGCAGCTTAGGGCGGGGGCCCTCCTACGAGCAGTACTTC.

This clone was detected once. The chain has TRBV7-9 and TRBJ1-2; 7 bases match TRBD1. Per germline, CDR1 SEHNR and CDR2 FQNEAQ (reference sequence). The length of the CDR3 is 14 residues. Unmatched junction bases numbered 3, after V lost 3 bases and J lost 2 bases. The CDR3 nucleotides read TGTGCCAGCAGCTTCGTGGGACAGAACTATGGCTACACCTTC. Its translation is CASSFVGQNYGYTF.

The chain carries TRBV18 and TRBJ2-5; D might be TRBD2 (5 bases). Between the trimmed V and J ends, which lost 5 bases and 1 base, there was a span of 14 bases. Germline V lookup: CDR1 KGHSH, CDR2 LQKENI. The CDR3 contains 15 residues. In DNA, the CDR3 is TGTGCCAGCTCATCCGAGCGGTTGCCCCAAGAGACCCAGTACTTC. Its translation is CASSSERLPQETQYF.